This TCR beta chain was identified during a study of blood T cell repertoires in COVID-19. Across the whole study: Samples came from the United States, Italy and Spain, spanning acute and convalescent COVID-19. Sources were T cells, B-cell-depleted T cells, or PBMCs; the material itself was cDNA or gDNA.

With 2 bases removed from V and 0 bases from J, the gap between germline ends came to 12 bases. Germline CDR1 is SGHRS and CDR2 is YFSETQ. The CDR3 totals 16 residues. Authors' processing steps: Reference gene primer amplification yielded estimated nucleated cell counts. Using immunoSEQ multiplex PCR, the repertoire was profiled, and TCRdb retains in-frame clones only, with some absent. The V and J calls and clone size were taken over from that table, and D and trimming were inferred from the DNA. The sample records about 120,000 clones, more than 60% being singletons. In its sample, this clone was seen a few times.

V is TRBV5-1 and J is TRBJ1-3; D perhaps matches TRBD1 (6 bases). The origin of this receptor is a man in his 70s with acute or convalescent COVID-19. Sequences were obtained from peripheral blood. CDR3 bases: TGCGCCAGCAGCTTACCAGGACAGCACTCTGGAAACACCATATATTTT. Protein sequence: CASSLPGQHSGNTIYF.